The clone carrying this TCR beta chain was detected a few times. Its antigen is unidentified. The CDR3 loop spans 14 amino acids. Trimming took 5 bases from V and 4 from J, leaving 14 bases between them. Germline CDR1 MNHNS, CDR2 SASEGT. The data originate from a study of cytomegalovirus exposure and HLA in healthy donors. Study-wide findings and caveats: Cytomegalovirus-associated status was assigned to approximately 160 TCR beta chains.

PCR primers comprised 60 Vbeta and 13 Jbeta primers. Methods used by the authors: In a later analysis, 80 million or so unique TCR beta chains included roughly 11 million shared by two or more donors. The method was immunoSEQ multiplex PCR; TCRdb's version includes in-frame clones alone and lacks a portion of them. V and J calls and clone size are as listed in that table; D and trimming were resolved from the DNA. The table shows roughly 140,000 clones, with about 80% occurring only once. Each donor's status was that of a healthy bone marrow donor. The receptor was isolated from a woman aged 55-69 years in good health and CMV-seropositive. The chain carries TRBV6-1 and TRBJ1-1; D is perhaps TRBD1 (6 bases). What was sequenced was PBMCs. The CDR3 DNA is TGTGCCAGCAGTTCCCTGGGAGGGGGCACTGAAGCTTTCTTT. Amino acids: CASSSLGGGTEAFF.